This TCR beta chain was identified in a study of T cell responses to AZD1222 COVID-19 vaccine. Turning to this clone: Its antigen is undetermined.

Assay used: immunoSEQ multiplex PCR; TCRdb lists only in-frame clones, some missing. This table holds about 140,000 clones, 70% to 90% found once. Whole-study results and caveats: It should be noted that donors were predominantly white British and more often female, and clonal diversity was possibly underestimated.

The V and J ends lost 2 bases and 6 bases respectively, with 19 bases between them. The CDR3 contains 15 residues. CDR1 is GTSNPN and CDR2 is SVGIG in the germline V gene (reference sequence). The sequence was collected from an adult in good health. Material: peripheral blood, obtained on day 0 of AZD1222 vaccination. The chain uses TRBV30 and TRBJ1-1; D call uncertain. This chain's CDR3 is CAWSSRANARAEAFF. CDR3 sequence (DNA): TGTGCCTGGAGTTCCCGGGCCAATGCTAGGGCTGAAGCTTTCTTT.